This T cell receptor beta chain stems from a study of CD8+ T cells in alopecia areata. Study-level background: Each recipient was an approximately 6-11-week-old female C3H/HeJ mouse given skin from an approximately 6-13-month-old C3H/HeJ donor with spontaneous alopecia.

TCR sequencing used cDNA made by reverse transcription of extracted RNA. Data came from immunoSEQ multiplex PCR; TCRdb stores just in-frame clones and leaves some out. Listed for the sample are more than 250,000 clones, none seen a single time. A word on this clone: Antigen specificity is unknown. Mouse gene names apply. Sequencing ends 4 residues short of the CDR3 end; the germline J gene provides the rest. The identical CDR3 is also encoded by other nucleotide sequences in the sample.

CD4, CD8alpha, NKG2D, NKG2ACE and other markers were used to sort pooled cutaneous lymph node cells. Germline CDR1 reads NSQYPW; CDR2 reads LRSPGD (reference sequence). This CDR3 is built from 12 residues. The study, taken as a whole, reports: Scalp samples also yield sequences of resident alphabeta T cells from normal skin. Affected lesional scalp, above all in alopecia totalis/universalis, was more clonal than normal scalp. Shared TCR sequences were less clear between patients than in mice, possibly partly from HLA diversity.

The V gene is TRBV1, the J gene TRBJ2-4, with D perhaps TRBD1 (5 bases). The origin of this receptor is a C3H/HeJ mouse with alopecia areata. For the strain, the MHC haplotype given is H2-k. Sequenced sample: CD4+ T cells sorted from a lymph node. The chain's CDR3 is CTCSADKNTLYF. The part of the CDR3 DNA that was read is TGCACCTGCAGTGCGGACAAAAAC.